This T cell receptor beta chain was recorded in a study of CD8 T cells in Susac syndrome (dated by TCRdb to about 2019). Concerning the study at large: Of the Susac syndrome patients who were sequenced, more than five had clinically active disease and roughly eight were in clinical remission. Repertoire sequencing was used to test whether CD8+ T cell activation and differentiation in Susac syndrome was antigen driven. At the time of blood withdrawal, Susac syndrome patients were either therapy-naive, taking corticosteroids (with some also receiving IVIg), or on IVIg alone.

Peripheral blood CD8+ and CD4+ T cells from healthy donors, Susac syndrome patients and multiple sclerosis patients were profiled by high-throughput TCR beta sequencing. The Susac syndrome patients fulfilled recently defined diagnostic criteria for either definite or probable disease. Bulk CD8+ and CD4+ T cells were purified by magnetic negative isolation, while CD8+ TEMRA cells were enriched using FACS. Blood was drawn into EDTA tubes, processed within 24 hours, and PBMCs were isolated by density gradient centrifugation. PBMCs intended for TCR sequencing were cryopreserved in liquid nitrogen and thawed later in a water bath at 37 degrees C. The sorted or isolated CD4+, CD8+ and CD8+ TEMRA cells reached a purity of at least 90%. Taken from the germline V gene (reference sequence), the CDR1 and CDR2 loops are SEHNR and FQNEAQ. V is reduced by 3 bases and J by 6 bases, leaving a spacing of 18 bases between them. Measured from the cysteine to the phenylalanine, the CDR3 is 16 residues long. CDR3 DNA only is kept here, 48 bases in frame from base 1.

A remark on this clonotype: It has no known antigen specificity. No base qualities exist here, and no much larger clone lies one base off it.

RNA was extracted using the RNeasy kit, and about 0.5 to 1 ug of the RNA was reverse transcribed with random hexamers. TCR beta CDR3 regions were amplified with the immunoSEQ multiplex PCR assay covering 54 Vbeta and 13 Jbeta segments. PCR amplification bias was corrected using a synthetic template baseline for primer optimization and computational correction. In the paper's pipeline: Reads were assigned to V, D and J genes according to IMGT and analyzed in immunoSEQ Analyzer, with only productive sequences retained. Clonality was calculated as one minus the Shannon entropy normalized by log2 of the number of productive unique sequences. For each patient and control, public and private clones were evaluated within the 100 most prevalent clones. Susac-specific clones were defined as absent from healthy and MS cohorts, around 980 published viral clones and other ImmuneACCESS disease sequences. The public reads were quality trimmed at Q25 with fastp and then assembled into clones with MiXCR by TCRdb, keeping productive beta chains. All rows with the same CDR3 protein become a single entry with the most common DNA and genes. These V and J calls are TCRdb output, not the study's own analysis. The sample table records roughly 250,000 distinct CDR3 sequences; around 96% of these occur just once. About 0.1% of the sample belongs to the ten largest clones.

Study-wide conclusions, independent of this receptor: The number of individuals in the TCR sequencing and HLA analysis was acknowledged as relatively small. No clonal expansion was detected in the CD4+ T cell repertoire of Susac syndrome patients.

The V and J genes are TRBV7-9 and TRBJ2-1, and possibly TRBD2, on 5 matching bases. The receptor was derived from a human donor with Susac syndrome. Specimen: CD4+ T cells from PBMCs. At the DNA level, the sequence is TGTGCCAGCAGCTTTGTGGAAAAGTGGGCGGGCAATGAGCAGTTCTTC. This sequence encodes CASSFVEKWAGNEQFF.